This paragraph covers one TCR beta chain sequence. This clonotype showed up just a few times. No antigen is known for it. One base away there is no much larger clone; base qualities are not given. Receptor libraries were prepared by 5' RACE. Sequencer: Illumina HiSeq 2000. Template switching added a universal primer binding site, and the final cDNA carried a unique molecular identifier that allowed TCR cDNA molecules to be counted accurately. Specific primers in the conserved constant-segment region were used to synthesize first-strand cDNA for TCR alpha and beta chains. To control for contamination, every cDNA library was double barcoded, receiving both a SMART-Mk sample barcode and Illumina barcodes. Two successive PCR steps introduced TruSeq adapter sequences along with Illumina sample barcodes. Sequencing of the TCR alpha and beta cDNA libraries was done on the Illumina HiSeq platform using custom primers. The authors processed their data as follows. Unique molecular identifiers were extracted from raw reads with MiGEC, and CDR3 positions were determined with MiXCR. Recombination models were inferred per individual with the repgenHMM and IGoR tools using an EM algorithm. The analysis of shared clonotypes was done with the tcR package in R, with sharing normalized by the product of cloneset sizes. Out-of-frame nonproductive sequences were analyzed to study raw recombination free of thymic and clonal selection effects. TCRdb redid the processing of the public reads, applying fastp at Q25 and MiXCR, and retained in-frame beta chains. Rows matching on CDR3 protein sequence are summarized as one entry with the most common DNA and genes. The V and J calls shown here were made by TCRdb, not taken from the authors' results. This sample is represented by 1.5 million to 2 million distinct CDR3 sequences; roughly a third of them were singletons. 0.25% to 0.3% of the sample is held by the ten biggest clonotypes.

The germline V gene yields SGHRS for CDR1 and YFSETQ for CDR2. From the cysteine through the phenylalanine, the CDR3 covers 15 amino acids. Just the 45-base CDR3 DNA is kept, in frame starting at base 1. Deletion took 1 base off V and 0 bases off J, with a span of 10 bases between the germline ends. The source of the sample is a study of identical twins (dated by TCRdb to 2016 to 2017). Broadly, across the study: The study deep-sequenced TCR alpha and beta repertoires from monozygotic twins, unrelated adults of various ages and cord blood to test whether fetal clonotypes persist. To rule out contamination, the twin experiments were replicated at different times with different library preparation protocols. Here is what the overall study found, with its caveats: Abundant cord blood beta clonotypes carried fewer insertions; young adult naive repertoires showed a weaker similar trend, while memory repertoires showed none. Out-of-frame TCR alpha sequences shared between twins showed an excess of low generation-probability sequences compared with coincidental sharing between unrelated individuals. Invariant T cells such as MAIT and iNKT could partly confound zero-insertion analyses, although diverse VJ usage argued against such confounding for most clonotypes. Because the same donors could not be followed over many years, the conclusions depended on cross-sectional statistical analysis. In monozygotic twins, recombination models systematically underestimated out-of-frame TCR alpha sharing, but the models matched the sharing seen between unrelated individuals. A weaker excess of twin sharing was found in beta out-of-frame sequences because the signal-to-noise ratio was lowered by fewer shared sequences.

Only healthy Caucasian donors were included. The sequencing input was cord blood. The rearranged segments are TRBV5-1 and TRBJ2-5, with the identity of the D gene unclear. This TCR was sampled from a newborn girl in good health. The CDR3 protein: CASSLPATYQETQYF. The DNA is as follows: TGCGCCAGCAGCTTGCCAGCCACGTACCAAGAGACCCAGTACTTC.